This T cell receptor beta chain originates from a study of CD8+CD57+ T cells in acquired aplastic anemia listed by TCRdb under 2018. Regarding the study in general: DNA extracted from sorted CD4+ and CD8+ cells had a mean of roughly 3.4 ug, with a range of roughly 0.18 to 27.4 ug. CD8+CD57+ expansion was defined as frequency above the mean frequency observed in healthy subjects.

Comments on this clonotype: There is no known antigen for this receptor. Base qualities are not provided; no much larger clone lies one nucleotide away.

What the research found in general, with its limitations: Between patients and healthy controls, no significant difference in CD8+ Simpson's diversity was found (P=0.060). Roughly 30 CD8+ CDR3 sequences were found to be shared between patients and controls, but these sequences appeared to be highly expressed in patients and within the immunodominant clones of the patients.

TCR beta VDJ combination and CDR3 sequence profiling used genomic DNA as the template. An Illumina HiSeq 2000 was the platform used for TCR repertoire sequencing. Per the original workflow: Repertoires were assessed using TRBV/TRBJ rearrangement plots, CDR3 size and DJ length profiles, and Simpson's diversity index. The most abundant DNA sequence in the deep sequencing data was taken as the immunodominant clone. CDR3 amino acid sequences were screened for sharing across subjects and were compared with published repertoires and the VDJdb database. TCRdb cleaned the public reads at Q25 with fastp, built clones with MiXCR and kept in-frame beta chains. Records with the same CDR3 protein are collapsed into one entry carrying the most frequent genes and DNA. In this record, the V and J calls reflect TCRdb's handling and not the investigators' own analysis. This sample gives about 200,000 distinct CDR3 sequences in total; 60% to 80% of them show up just once. In total, the top ten clones hold roughly 62% of the sample.

From a lookup of the germline V gene (reference sequence), CDR1 and CDR2 are LNHNV and YYDKDF. Inclusive of the bounding cysteine and phenylalanine, the CDR3 is 17 residues long. The CDR3 DNA has 51 bases and is translated from base 1. At the junction V is shortened by 0 bases and J by 4 bases, with 19 bases in between. Patients chosen for sequencing had shown expansion of CD8+CD57+ cells by flow cytometry. Severe acquired aplastic anemia was diagnosed in all patients according to International Study of Aplastic Anemia and Agranulocytosis and Camitta criteria. No therapy had been received by the patients at the time of blood sampling. In this study, sorted CD4+ and CD8+ T cells from the blood of healthy subjects and of severe aplastic anemia patients had their TCR repertoires deep-sequenced. Patients were enrolled in the USA under clinicaltrials.gov protocols 00001620, 01623167, 00001397, 00071045, 00081523 and 00961064. Ficoll-Paque density gradient centrifugation was used to isolate peripheral blood mononuclear cells. Before DNA was extracted, CD4+ and CD8+ T cells were sorted using either FACS or magnetic beads.

This clonotype was sampled from a human donor with aplastic anemia. The rearrangement joined TRBV15 to TRBJ2-7; the D match is possibly TRBD1 or TRBD2, with 7 bases aligned in each. What was sequenced was sorted CD4+, CD8+, or CD8+CD57+ T cells (not recorded which) from PBMCs. The DNA is TGTGCCACCAGCAGAGAAGTAGCGACAGGGACTAAGTACGAGCAGTACTTC. Translated, it reads CATSREVATGTKYEQYF.